A single sample gave rise to the 3 T cell receptor beta chains below, sequenced in a study of CD8+CD57+ T cells in acquired aplastic anemia. Whoever was chosen for sequencing had shown CD8+CD57+ cell expansion by flow cytometry. For CDR3 and TCR beta VDJ profiling, genomic DNA was the template used. A single record per CDR3 protein comes from TCRdb applying MiXCR to the reads. The data show 200,000 to 250,000 distinct CDR3 sequences, around half seen once. Sequenced: sorted CD4+, CD8+, or CD8+CD57+ T cells (not recorded which) from PBMCs. Receptor source: a human donor with aplastic anemia.

This clonotype was seen a few times. This chain uses TRBV28 with TRBJ2-2; D not certain. CDR3 size: 11 residues. Trimming removed 3 bases from V and 7 bases from J, with 3 bases in between. Germline CDR1 reads MDHEN; CDR2 reads SYDVKM. Here the CDR3 reads CASSFYGELFF. The CDR3 nucleotides read TGTGCCAGCAGTTTCTACGGGGAGCTGTTTTTT.

This clonotype was recorded once. The conserved phenylalanine or tryptophan normally closing the CDR3 is absent here, so this likely arose from a read error. J is TRBJ2-7 and V is TRBV19, with 8 bases that match TRBD2. V shed 4 bases, J shed 0 bases, and the junction held 2 bases outside the gene matches. CDR3 length: 14 amino acids. The germline V gene encodes CDR1 LNHDA and CDR2 SQIVND (reference sequence). DNA for the CDR3: TGTGCCAGTAGTACTACTAGCGGCTCCTACGAGCAGTACCTC. Residues: CASSTTSGSYEQYL.

Of note for this clonotype: A much larger clone sits a single nucleotide away, making a read error possible. The V call is TRBV5-1, the J call TRBJ2-2; D gene uncertain. Germline CDR1 reads SGHRS; CDR2 reads YFSETQ. The V end lost 7 bases, the J end lost 0 bases, and 13 bases lay between the germline ends. CDR3 length: 15 residues. CDR3 bases: TGCGCCAGCGGAGACATTTCTACGAACACCGGGGAGCTGTTTTTT. This translates into CASGDISTNTGELFF.